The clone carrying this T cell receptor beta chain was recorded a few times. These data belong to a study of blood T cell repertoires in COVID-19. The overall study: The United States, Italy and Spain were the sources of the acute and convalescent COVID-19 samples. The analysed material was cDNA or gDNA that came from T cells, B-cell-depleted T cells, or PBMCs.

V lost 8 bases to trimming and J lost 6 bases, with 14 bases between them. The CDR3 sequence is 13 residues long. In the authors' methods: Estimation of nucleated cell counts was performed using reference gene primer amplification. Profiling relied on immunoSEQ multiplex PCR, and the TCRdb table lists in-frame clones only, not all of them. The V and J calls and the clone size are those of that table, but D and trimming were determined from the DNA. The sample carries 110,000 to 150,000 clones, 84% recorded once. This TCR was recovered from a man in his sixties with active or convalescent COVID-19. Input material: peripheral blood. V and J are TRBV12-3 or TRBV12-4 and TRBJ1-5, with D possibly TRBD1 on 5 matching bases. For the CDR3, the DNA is TGTGCCAGCCGTCTGGGGGGGAGTCAGCCCCAGCATTTT. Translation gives CASRLGGSQPQHF.